The 21 T cell receptor beta chains presented below share a single source sample, sequenced in a study of tumor-infiltrating lymphocytes in primary liver carcinoma. Priming with a constant-region primer yielded TCR beta cDNA from 400 to 550 ng total RNA. Three-round nested multiplex PCR performed with slightly modified ARM-PCR produced the TCR beta libraries. In the first two PCR rounds, TRBV1-TRBV30 forward primers were paired with a C-beta reverse primer, and each round lasted about 9 cycles. Each CDR3 protein gets one entry after TCRdb re-called the multiplex PCR reads with MiXCR. Found here are roughly 22,000 distinct CDR3 sequences, over 75% of them singletons; the top ten hold 35%. Co-extraction yielded RNA and DNA from around 20-30 mg of unsorted bulk tissue. Input material: liver tumor tissue from sampling region 2. Described subset: tumor region T2, inferior pole. These TCRs come from a woman aged 25-40 years with primary liver carcinoma and hepatitis B virus infection.

Only a few counts were recorded for this clonotype. The junction departs from the called germline gene at one end, perhaps through a read error. This rearrangement joins TRBV6-2 or TRBV6-3 to TRBJ2-1; a possible D gene is TRBD2 (6 bases). This CDR3 is built from 13 residues. Germline loops: CDR1 MNHEY, CDR2 SVGEGT. DNA of the CDR3: TGTGTCAGCAGTATGGAGGGCAGAACCTTTAGGCCCTTC. This codes for CVSSMEGRTFRPF.

Concerning this clonotype itself: Relative to the germline gene, one junction end is altered; a read error may explain this. The V call is TRBV6-5, the J call TRBJ2-2, with D perhaps TRBD2 (6 bases). Germline loops: CDR1 MNHEY, CDR2 SVGAGI. The CDR3 runs 16 residues. This CDR3 is CTGSYLGPVNTGGLFF. CDR3 coding DNA: TGTACCGGCAGTTACTTGGGACCCGTGAACACCGGGGGGCTGTTTTTT.

This clonotype came up many times. The chain couples TRBV2 to TRBJ2-7; 11 nucleotides line up with TRBD1. The CDR3 consists of 13 residues. The germline gives CDR1 SNHLY, CDR2 FYNNEI. V was pared by 6 bases and J by 4 bases, with 2 bases of the junction left unmatched. CDR3 sequence reads: CASRDRGQYEQYF. The CDR3 DNA is TGTGCCAGCAGGGACAGGGGGCAGTACGAGCAGTACTTC.

The chain uses TRBV28 and TRBJ2-7; D ambiguous. The germline gives CDR1 MDHEN, CDR2 SYDVKM. With 7 bases removed from V and 7 bases from J, the gap between germline ends came to 32 bases. This CDR3 is built from 18 residues. The CDR3 DNA sequence: TGTGCCAGCAACAATGGGATGAACAAAGACGGGTCTTGGTATGAGCAGTACTTC. This translates into CASNNGMNKDGSWYEQYF.

On this clonotype: This may be a read error: a much more frequent sequence differs by one nucleotide. J is TRBJ2-4 and V is TRBV9; weak D call: TRBD1 (6 bases). This CDR3 is built from 15 residues. Germline loops: CDR1 SGDLS, CDR2 YYNGEE. Deletions cut 0 bases from V and 7 bases from J, with 14 bases between. CDR3 protein: CASSVAPGTRNIQYF. CDR3 in DNA: TGTGCCAGCAGCGTAGCCCCTGGGACACGGAACATTCAGTACTTC.

This clonotype has at least ten counts. The V call is TRBV7-2, the J call TRBJ2-5, with 9 positions matching TRBD2. With V trimmed by 3 bases and J by 5 bases, 10 bases remained unmatched. Germline lookup yields CDR1 SGHTA and CDR2 FQGNSA. This CDR3 contains 16 residues. The CDR3, as DNA: TGTGCCAGCAGCTTCCGCGGGAGGGCCGTGCGGGAGACCCAGTACTTC. Translated, it gives CASSFRGRAVRETQYF.

This clonotype came up once. A read error may produce the germline difference seen at one junction end. The chain carries TRBV6-1 and TRBJ2-2; D is tentatively TRBD1 or TRBD2 (6 bases each). Germline V gives CDR1 MNHNS, CDR2 SASEGT. The CDR3 runs to 19 residues. DNA for the CDR3: TGTGCCAGCAGTGAAACCCTTCCCGGGGGCGTCGCGAACACCGTGGAGCTGTTTTTC. Protein sequence: CASSETLPGGVANTVELFF.

This clonotype was seen at least ten times. This rearrangement joins TRBV6-2 or TRBV6-3 to TRBJ2-2; D is tentatively TRBD1 or TRBD2 (7 bases each). Germline CDR1 reads MNHEY; CDR2 reads SVGEGT. The CDR3 loop spans 14 amino acids. Deletions cut 6 bases from V and 9 bases from J, with 17 bases between. CDR3 protein: CASRSRGGGRELFF. In nucleotides, the CDR3 is TGTGCCAGCAGATCCAGGGGAGGGGGCCGGGAGCTGTTTTTT.

As concerns this clonotype: This is likely a read error, given that the CDR3 carries no conserved phenylalanine or tryptophan at its end. The genes are TRBV7-9 and TRBJ2-2; no clear D gene. V was trimmed by 1 base and J by 1 base, leaving 4 bases between them. Looked up from germline, CDR1 is SEHNR and CDR2 is FQNEAQ (reference sequence). There are 14 residues in the CDR3. CDR3 DNA sequence: TGTGCCAGCAGCTTAGAAGTGAACACCGGGGAGCTGTTTTAT. Translating gives CASSLEVNTGELFY.

This clonotype was observed a single time. The junction does not match germline at one end; this may be a read error. The chain couples TRBV4-3 to TRBJ2-4; D gene uncertain. The CDR3 spans 15 residues. Per germline, CDR1 LGHNA and CDR2 YSLEER. CDR3 DNA sequence: TGCGCCAGCAACCAAGGTTGGGAAACCAAAAACAATCAATACTTC. Translation gives CASNQGWETKNNQYF.

The J gene is TRBJ2-7, the V gene TRBV4-3; 7 bases align to TRBD2. V gave up 1 base and J gave up 3 bases; unmatched junction bases: 15. CDR1 and CDR2 from the germline V gene are LGHNA and YSLEER. The CDR3 has 18 amino acids. The CDR3 sequence: CASSQAVTGGHNIYEQYF. CDR3 nucleotide sequence: TGCGCCAGCAGCCAAGCCGTGACGGGGGGTCACAATATCTACGAGCAGTACTTC.

This clonotype is medium-sized within its sample. The rearrangement joins TRBV28 to TRBJ1-1, with D unresolved. CDR1 is MDHEN, CDR2 SYDVKM, per germline. The CDR3 spans 11 residues. The V end lost 5 bases, the J end lost 7 bases, and 8 bases lay between the germline ends. CDR3 residues: CASSIRVEAFF. In DNA, the CDR3 is TGTGCCAGCAGTATAAGGGTTGAAGCTTTCTTT.

The chain recombines TRBV29-1 with TRBJ1-5, with TRBD1 as a possible D gene (5 bases). Trimming removed 3 bases at V and 1 base at J, with 7 bases between. This CDR3 has 13 residues. Germline loops: CDR1 SQVTM, CDR2 ANQGSEA. The chain's CDR3 is CSVEGLSNQPQHF. The CDR3 region has the DNA TGCAGCGTTGAGGGACTCAGCAATCAGCCCCAGCATTTT.

Concerning this clonotype: A much larger clonotype is one base distant, so this may be a read error. The CDR3 does not close with the conserved phenylalanine or tryptophan, likely indicating a read error. V and J are TRBV11-3 and TRBJ2-1; D not resolved. Trimming took off 3 bases at V and 5 bases at J, with 17 bases between the two ends. The CDR3 loop spans 16 amino acids. CDR1 SGHNT and CDR2 YENEEA come from the germline V gene. The CDR3, as DNA: TGTGCCAGCAGCTTCCTAACAGATATATCCCACAATGAGCAGTTCCTC. Translating it yields CASSFLTDISHNEQFL.

A word on this clonotype: A junction boundary mismatches the germline segment, possibly from a read error. V gene TRBV4-3 combines with J gene TRBJ2-1; no clear D. The CDR3 spans 14 residues. CDR1 is LGHNA, CDR2 YSLEER, per germline. CDR3: CASSHTVLVNKQSF. DNA of the CDR3: TGCGCCAGCAGCCACACAGTGTTGGTCAACAAGCAGTCCTTC.

As concerns this clonotype: Sequence at one end of the junction differs from germline and may be a read error. The chain joins TRBV29-1 to TRBJ2-1; 11 bases fit TRBD2. In germline, CDR1 is SQVTM, CDR2 ANQGSEA. The CDR3 has 18 residues. The CDR3 sequence is CSVSRVATLAGGGNGQFF. In DNA form, the CDR3 reads TGCAGCGTTTCAAGAGTGGCTACCCTAGCGGGAGGTGGGAATGGGCAGTTCTTC.

This clonotype has at least ten counts. V and J are TRBV4-2 and TRBJ2-7; 13 bases are shared with TRBD2. This CDR3 spans 17 amino acids. V lost 10 bases, J lost 1 base, and 13 bases stayed unmatched. The germline gives CDR1 LGHNA, CDR2 YNFKEQ. The CDR3 region has the DNA TGTGCCACTACTGGACTAGCGGGAGTTTATAAGTCCTACGAGCAGTACTTC. Translation: CATTGLAGVYKSYEQYF.

As for this clonotype: A read error may explain this, as a much larger clone is one base away. The rearrangement uses TRBV7-9 and TRBJ2-7; 7 nucleotides align to TRBD2. The CDR3 extends over 15 amino acids. Germline V lookup: CDR1 SEHNR, CDR2 FQNEAQ (reference sequence). V lost 4 bases and J lost 12; bases outside the gene matches: 18. The CDR3 here is CASSWRLAAPYGRYF. CDR3 nucleotides: TGTGCCAGCAGCTGGAGACTAGCCGCACCTTACGGGCGGTACTTC.

Worth noting for this clonotype: The junction differs from germline at one of its ends, possibly a read error. V and J are TRBV6-5 and TRBJ2-6, with 9 bases that match TRBD1. Looked up from germline, CDR1 is MNHEY and CDR2 is SVGAGI. The CDR3 has 18 residues. DNA of the CDR3: TGCGCCAGCAAGACATACAGGGGGCGCCTCTCTGGGGCCGACGTCCTGACTTTC. It specifies CASKTYRGRLSGADVLTF.

In regard to this clonotype: An end of the junction does not agree with germline; a read error may underlie this. The rearrangement uses TRBV11-2 and TRBJ2-7; 9 positions agree with TRBD1. The CDR3 consists of 17 residues. Germline CDR1 is SGHAT and CDR2 is FQNNGV. The CDR3 DNA reads as TGTGCCAGCAGCATCGACCCACTGGGACAGGGAAGCTACGAGCAGCACTTC. Translation: CASSIDPLGQGSYEQHF.

The chain uses TRBV10-3 and TRBJ2-1; tentatively, D is TRBD2 (5 bases). This CDR3 is built from 16 residues. CDR1 and CDR2 (germline): ENHRY, SYGVKD. Trimming shortened V by 4 bases and J by 5 bases, and 18 bases separated the two germline ends. CDR3 nucleotide sequence: TGTGCCATCAGTGGGTCGGCAGCGGTAGCCAACAATGAGCAGTTCTTC. Its protein product is CAISGSAAVANNEQFF.